A selection of T cell receptor beta chains follows, all from one sample in a study of blood T cell repertoires in COVID-19. This table comes from immunoSEQ multiplex PCR, and its TCRdb copy is limited to in-frame clones, with some not included. The table lists about 170,000 clones, 70% to 90% of them singletons. The sample taken for sequencing was peripheral blood. These TCRs come from a man aged 45 to 65 who had recovered from COVID-19. The conserved cysteine and the conserved F or W are not part of the CDR3 here.

>TRBV27|TRBJ1-2
ASSPTGNYGYT
>TRBV24-1|TRBJ2-3
ATRSDRGITDTQY
>TRBV27|TRBJ2-1
ASRDRGRNEQF
>TRBV7-2|TRBJ2-1
ASSPWAGSSYNEQF
>TRBV7-6|TRBJ2-2
ASSRTGINTGELF
>TRBV27|TRBJ2-1
ASSLKIGTSGSVAYNEQF
>TRBV9|TRBJ2-3
ASSVGQASTDTQY
>TRBV5-1|TRBJ1-2
ASRRDYGYT
>TRBV29-1|TRBJ2-1
SVLAGGRNEQF
>TRBV7-2|TRBJ1-1
ASSLGTGSYTEAF
>TRBV3-1/TRBV3-2|TRBJ2-1
ASSSRLAGVTSYNEQF
>TRBV7-9|TRBJ1-1
ASSFSLSNTEAF
>TRBV11-2|TRBJ2-1
ASSFGLAGANEQF
>TRBV19|TRBJ2-5
ASSPHWTSGPETQY
>TRBV27|TRBJ1-6
ASSSGTGGAGSPLH
>TRBV4-1|TRBJ1-1
ASSQEVGVGALNTEAF
>TRBV5-6|TRBJ1-1
ASSHGQGSTEAF